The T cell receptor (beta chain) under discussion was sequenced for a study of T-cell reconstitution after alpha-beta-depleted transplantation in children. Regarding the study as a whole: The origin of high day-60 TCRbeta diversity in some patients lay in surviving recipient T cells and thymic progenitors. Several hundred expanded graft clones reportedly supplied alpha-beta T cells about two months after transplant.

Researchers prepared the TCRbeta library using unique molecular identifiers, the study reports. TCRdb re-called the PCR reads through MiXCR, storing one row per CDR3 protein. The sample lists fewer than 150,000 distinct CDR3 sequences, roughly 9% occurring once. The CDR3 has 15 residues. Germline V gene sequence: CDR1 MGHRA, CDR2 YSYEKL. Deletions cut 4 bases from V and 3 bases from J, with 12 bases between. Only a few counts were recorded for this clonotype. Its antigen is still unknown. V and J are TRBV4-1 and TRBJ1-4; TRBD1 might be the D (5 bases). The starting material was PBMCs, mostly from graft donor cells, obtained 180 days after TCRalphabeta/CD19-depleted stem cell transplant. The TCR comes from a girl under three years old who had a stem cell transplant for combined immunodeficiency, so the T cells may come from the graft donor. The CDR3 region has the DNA TGCGCCAGCAGCCTCATCGGGGGGTCTAATGAAAAACTGTTTTTT. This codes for CASSLIGGSNEKLFF.